Listed below are T cell receptor beta chains from one sample, sequenced in a study of cytomegalovirus exposure and HLA in healthy donors. Sequenced by immunoSEQ multiplex PCR; TCRdb stores in-frame clones only, minus some. The table lists around 130,000 clones, approximately 74% of them singletons. The sequencing sample was made of PBMCs. The source of these receptors is a man aged 35-49 years in good health and CMV-seropositive. Both conserved end residues are part of each CDR3. The D gene is left open where the match is weak. Clone size is stated in some rows and not others, as once, few, many or a class when expanded.

V gene,clone size,D gene,J gene,CDR3 protein,CDR3 DNA
TRBV6-5,.,.,TRBJ2-7,CASSATSYEQYF,TGTGCCAGCAGTGCGACATCGTACGAGCAGTACTTC
TRBV15,.,.,TRBJ1-6,CATSRDGYSPLHF,TGTGCCACCAGCAGAGACGGGTATTCACCCCTCCACTTT
TRBV2,.,TRBD2,TRBJ2-1,CASRFTSGNYNEQFF,TGTGCCAGCAGGTTCACTAGCGGGAACTACAATGAGCAGTTCTTC
TRBV27,few,TRBD2,TRBJ2-7,CASSLQGLAGYEQYF,TGTGCCAGCAGTTTACAGGGACTAGCGGGATACGAGCAGTACTTC
TRBV9,few,TRBD1,TRBJ1-1,CASSGGQGKAFF,TGTGCCAGCAGCGGGGGACAGGGGAAGGCTTTCTTT
TRBV28,.,.,TRBJ1-5,CASSLSGKVNRNQPQHF,TGTGCCAGCAGTTTATCAGGGAAAGTAAACCGCAATCAGCCCCAGCATTTT
TRBV28,.,TRBD2,TRBJ2-7,CASSMTSGREQYF,TGTGCCAGCAGTATGACTAGCGGGAGAGAGCAGTACTTC
TRBV7-9,.,TRBD1,TRBJ1-1,CASSLAGTGISFF,TGTGCCAGCAGCTTAGCCGGGACAGGGATATCTTTCTTT
TRBV7-8,.,.,TRBJ1-4,CASSLQLAANEKLFF,TGTGCCAGCAGCTTACAACTAGCGGCTAATGAAAAACTGTTTTTT
TRBV5-4,few,.,TRBJ1-1,CASSFRGGNTEAFF,TGTGCCAGCAGCTTTCGGGGGGGCAACACTGAAGCTTTCTTT
TRBV5-1,few,.,TRBJ2-7,CASSLRLEDEQYF,TGCGCCAGCAGCTTAAGGTTGGAGGACGAGCAGTACTTC
TRBV10-1,few,.,TRBJ2-2,CASRTGTNTGELFF,TGCGCCAGCAGGACCGGGACGAACACCGGGGAGCTGTTTTTT
TRBV7-9,.,TRBD1,TRBJ2-7,CASSLQGAGEQYF,TGTGCCAGCAGCCTACAGGGGGCGGGCGAGCAGTACTTC
TRBV6-5,few,.,TRBJ1-3,CASSYSDTFSGNTIYF,TGTGCCAGCAGTTACTCTGACACATTCTCTGGAAACACCATATATTTT
TRBV9,.,TRBD1,TRBJ2-5,CASSVAQGAGETQYF,TGTGCCAGCAGCGTAGCTCAGGGGGCGGGGGAGACCCAGTACTTC
TRBV6-9,.,.,TRBJ1-3,CAVVGRGEVSSSQSGNTIYF,TGTGCCGTAGTGGGCAGGGGTGAAGTAAGCTCGTCGCAGTCTGGAAACACCATATATTTT
TRBV2,.,TRBD2,TRBJ2-3,CASPGQRGKQYF,TGTGCCAGCCCCGGGCAGCGGGGTAAGCAGTATTTT
TRBV9,few,.,TRBJ2-7,CASSPGTNYEQYF,TGTGCCAGCAGCCCCGGGACAAACTACGAGCAGTACTTC
TRBV6-5,.,.,TRBJ2-3,CASSMEQGDTQYF,TGTGCCAGCAGCATGGAGCAGGGAGATACGCAGTATTTT
TRBV5-1,.,.,TRBJ1-2,CASSLDGGGGYTF,TGCGCCAGCAGCTTGGACGGCGGAGGAGGCTACACCTTC
TRBV19,.,.,TRBJ1-5,CASSSSHSSNQPQHF,TGTGCCAGTAGTTCGTCTCACAGTAGCAATCAGCCCCAGCATTTT
TRBV6-5,few,.,TRBJ1-5,CASSFGLNQPQHF,TGTGCCAGCAGTTTCGGACTCAATCAGCCCCAGCATTTT
TRBV28,.,TRBD1,TRBJ2-2,CASSSGQGNGELFF,TGTGCCAGCAGTTCGGGACAGGGGAACGGGGAGCTGTTTTTT
TRBV29-1,.,TRBD2,TRBJ2-3,CSVATSGSLPDTQYF,TGCAGCGTAGCCACTAGCGGGAGTTTGCCAGATACGCAGTATTTT
TRBV27,.,TRBD2,TRBJ2-1,CASSTTSGTYNEQFF,TGTGCCAGCAGCACCACTAGCGGGACCTACAATGAGCAGTTCTTC
TRBV6-5,once,.,TRBJ2-7,CASSLGGLGEQYF,TGTGCCAGCAGTCTCGGCGGGTTGGGCGAGCAGTACTTC
TRBV5-1,.,TRBD1,TRBJ1-2,CASSRDSTGNGYTF,TGCGCCAGCAGCAGGGACAGTACGGGCAATGGCTACACCTTC
TRBV6-1,few,.,TRBJ2-7,CASSEGWGVYEQYF,TGTGCCAGCAGTGAAGGGTGGGGGGTTTACGAGCAGTACTTC
TRBV27,.,.,TRBJ2-2,CASSSSRWNTGELFF,TGTGCCAGCAGTTCTTCCAGATGGAACACCGGGGAGCTGTTTTTT
TRBV7-9,.,TRBD2,TRBJ2-7,CASSPGGSIYEQYF,TGTGCCAGCAGCCCCGGGGGGAGTATCTACGAGCAGTACTTC
TRBV7-8,once,.,TRBJ2-7,CASNGVVSYEQYF,TGTGCCAGCAACGGGGTCGTCTCCTACGAGCAGTACTTC
TRBV6-4,.,.,TRBJ1-1,CASSDRIGRENTEAFF,TGTGCCAGCAGTGACCGGATCGGACGGGAGAACACTGAAGCTTTCTTT
TRBV7-9,.,TRBD1,TRBJ1-3,CASSSPGQGSGNTIYF,TGTGCCAGCAGCTCACCGGGACAGGGGTCTGGAAACACCATATATTTT
TRBV9,.,.,TRBJ2-3,CASSVGGQGTQYF,TGTGCCAGCAGCGTGGGCGGTCAGGGTACGCAGTATTTT
TRBV18,once,TRBD2,TRBJ2-7,CASSKSGGADYEQYF,TGTGCCAGCTCTAAGAGCGGGGGGGCCGATTACGAGCAGTACTTC
TRBV5-4,.,.,TRBJ2-7,CASSLASGEAYEQYF,TGTGCCAGCAGCTTGGCCTCGGGGGAGGCCTACGAGCAGTACTTC
TRBV11-2,.,.,TRBJ2-1,CASSLGSRSSYNEQFF,TGTGCCAGCAGCCTCGGTTCGAGGAGCTCCTACAATGAGCAGTTCTTC
TRBV19,.,.,TRBJ1-4,CASSELNEKLFF,TGTGCCAGTAGTGAGTTGAATGAAAAACTGTTTTTT
TRBV7-8,once,TRBD2,TRBJ2-3,CASSLASGGGRRNTDTQYF,TGTGCCAGCAGCTTAGCCAGCGGGGGGGGCCGCCGAAACACAGATACGCAGTATTTT
TRBV2,few,.,TRBJ2-7,CASSTAGSSSYEQYF,TGTGCCAGCAGTACCGCGGGGTCGAGCTCCTACGAGCAGTACTTC
TRBV28,.,.,TRBJ1-4,CASSLLPGIRTEKLFF,TGTGCCAGCAGTTTACTCCCCGGGATAAGGACTGAAAAACTGTTTTTT
TRBV29-1,.,TRBD1,TRBJ2-5,CSVYRGYQETQYF,TGCAGCGTATACAGGGGGTACCAAGAGACCCAGTACTTC
TRBV10-3,.,.,TRBJ2-5,CATQSQETQYF,TGTGCCACCCAGTCCCAAGAGACCCAGTACTTC
TRBV5-1,.,TRBD2,TRBJ2-1,CASSLRSSGRPYNEQFF,TGCGCCAGCAGCTTGCGGTCTAGCGGGAGACCTTACAATGAGCAGTTCTTC
TRBV7-2,.,.,TRBJ1-1,CASSLASGGVDKNTEAFF,TGTGCCAGCAGCTTAGCCTCGGGGGGAGTTGATAAGAACACTGAAGCTTTCTTT
TRBV19,.,.,TRBJ1-5,CASQLTSYSNQPQHF,TGTGCCAGCCAATTGACATCATATAGCAATCAGCCCCAGCATTTT
TRBV19,.,TRBD1,TRBJ2-2,CASSRKTGGNTGELFF,TGTGCCAGTAGTCGAAAAACAGGGGGGAACACCGGGGAGCTGTTTTTT
TRBV7-9,.,TRBD2,TRBJ2-5,CASSPPPKPGLAVQETQYF,TGTGCCAGCAGCCCCCCCCCGAAGCCGGGACTAGCGGTTCAAGAGACCCAGTACTTC
TRBV7-9,.,.,TRBJ2-6,CATLDTFTAGANVLTF,TGTGCCACCCTGGACACATTCACGGCTGGGGCCAACGTCCTGACTTTC
TRBV6-1,.,.,TRBJ1-1,CASSAGRVGDTEAFF,TGTGCCAGCAGTGCCGGGAGGGTGGGAGACACTGAAGCTTTCTTT
TRBV2,once,TRBD2,TRBJ2-1,CASSESSGRRNEQFF,TGTGCCAGCAGTGAATCTAGCGGGAGACGGAATGAGCAGTTCTTC
TRBV4-1,.,TRBD2,TRBJ2-1,CASSQGTSGRRNEQFF,TGCGCCAGCAGCCAGGGGACTAGCGGGAGACGAAATGAGCAGTTCTTC
TRBV5-4,once,TRBD2,TRBJ2-1,CASSYGGGGNYNEQFF,TGTGCCAGCAGCTACGGTGGCGGGGGGAACTACAATGAGCAGTTCTTC
TRBV27,.,.,TRBJ2-5,CASSARSIQETQYF,TGTGCCAGCAGTGCGCGGAGTATCCAAGAGACCCAGTACTTC